A single sample is the source of the 22 T cell receptor beta chains below, sequenced in a study of control samples from healthy donors and cancer patients. Repertoires were generated with immunoSEQ multiplex PCR, while TCRdb's copy carries only in-frame clones and drops some. The sample consists of over 200,000 clones, over 70% of them appearing once. Sequencing was done on a sample of PBMCs. Receptors originate from a woman aged 55-70 years with lung cancer.

The rearrangement uses TRBV24-1 and TRBJ1-4; the D gene is possibly TRBD1 (6 bases). This CDR3 has 15 amino acids. V lost 2 bases, J lost 4 bases, and 10 bases lay in between. The germline gives CDR1 KGHDR, CDR2 SFDVKD. The CDR3 region has the DNA TGTGCCACCAGTGATTCGGCACAGGGTAATGAAAAACTGTTTTTT. Protein sequence: CATSDSAQGNEKLFF.

The V and J genes are TRBV7-9 and TRBJ2-5; possible D gene TRBD1, 5 bases. V was pared by 1 base and J by 2 bases, with 8 bases between. The CDR3 extends over 14 amino acids. Germline loops: CDR1 SEHNR, CDR2 FQNEAQ (reference sequence). The CDR3 DNA reads TGTGCCAGCAGCTTAGTAACAGGACAAGAGACCCAGTACTTC. It yields the protein CASSLVTGQETQYF.

This clone came up a few times. CDR3 protein: CASSNLGFTGELFF. DNA for the CDR3: TGTGCCAGCAGCAATCTAGGGTTCACCGGGGAGCTGTTTTTT. This sequence joins TRBV4-2 and TRBJ2-2; D is undetermined. Germline CDR1 is LGHNA and CDR2 is YNFKEQ. The CDR3 loop spans 14 amino acids. V was clipped by 5 bases and J by 4 bases, with 11 bases between them.

V and J are TRBV19 and TRBJ1-5; a weak D match, TRBD1 (5 bases). CDR1 LNHDA and CDR2 SQIVND come from the germline V gene (reference sequence). The V and J ends lost 6 bases and 0 bases respectively, with 15 bases between them. This CDR3 has 16 amino acids. The chain's CDR3 is CASRRGGSYSNQPQHF. For the CDR3, the DNA is TGTGCCAGTAGAAGGGGCGGGAGCTATAGCAATCAGCCCCAGCATTTT.

There are a few counts of this clone. CDR3 residues: CASSFRAGGRDEQFF. Here the CDR3 DNA reads TGTGCCAGCAGCTTCCGAGCGGGAGGGCGAGATGAGCAGTTCTTC. This rearrangement joins TRBV7-9 to TRBJ2-1, with 10 bases aligning to TRBD2. In germline, CDR1 is SEHNR, CDR2 FQNEAQ (reference sequence). V shed 3 bases and J 8 bases; nucleotides not matched to a gene: 7. The length of the CDR3 is 15 residues.

The V and J genes are TRBV19 and TRBJ1-6; TRBD1 is a possible D gene (6 bases). V was shortened by 5 bases and J by 9 bases, with 17 bases between the two germline ends. Germline values: CDR1 LNHDA, CDR2 SQIVND (reference sequence). This CDR3 has 15 amino acids. In DNA, the CDR3 is TGTGCCAGTAGTCCCCAAGAGGGGGGGATTTCACCCCTCCACTTT. Its protein is CASSPQEGGISPLHF.

V is TRBV11-2 and J is TRBJ2-1, with 9 bases fitting TRBD2. The CDR3 extends over 16 amino acids. The V gene end was trimmed by 5 bases and the J gene end by 0 bases; junction bases not matched to a gene: 5. CDR1 is SGHAT and CDR2 is FQNNGV in the germline V gene. Written as DNA, the CDR3 is TGTGCCAGCAGCGCAAATAGCGGGAGCTCCTACAATGAGCAGTTCTTC. Translated, it gives CASSANSGSSYNEQFF.

This chain uses TRBV9 with TRBJ2-7, with 9 bases lining up with TRBD1. Germline assignment: CDR1 SGDLS and CDR2 YYNGEE. With V trimmed by 4 bases and J by 3 bases, 8 bases remained unmatched. CDR3 length: 15 amino acids. The CDR3 sequence is CASSPLGQGLYEQYF. The CDR3 region has the DNA TGTGCCAGCAGCCCACTGGGACAGGGACTCTACGAGCAGTACTTC.

The chain links TRBV6-5 to TRBJ2-2; possible D gene TRBD1, 6 bases. From germline, CDR1 is MNHEY and CDR2 SVGAGI. CDR3 length: 14 amino acids. Trimming left V 7 bases short and J 6 bases short, with 15 bases between. The CDR3, as DNA: TGTGCCAGCATAACCTCTGCAGGGGCCGGGGAGCTGTTTTTT. Its protein is CASITSAGAGELFF.

The chain couples TRBV19 to TRBJ2-6, with D maybe TRBD2 (6 bases). This CDR3 spans 15 amino acids. CDR1 is LNHDA, CDR2 SQIVND, per germline (reference sequence). The V gene lost 8 bases and the J gene lost 0 bases, with 11 bases spanning the gap. The chain's CDR3 is CASVGGHSGANVLTF. CDR3 in DNA: TGTGCCAGTGTGGGGGGTCACTCTGGGGCCAACGTCCTGACTTTC.

V and J are TRBV3-1 (or the pseudogene TRBV3-2) and TRBJ2-7; TRBD2 aligns across 8 bases. The CDR3 is 13 amino acids. Germline CDR1 and CDR2: LGHDT and YNNKEL (reference sequence). In nucleotides, the CDR3 is TGTGCAGCTGGAGCAGCGGGGGCCTACGAGCAGTACTTC. Protein product: CAAGAAGAYEQYF.

This clone was seen a few times. The chain combines TRBV15 with TRBJ2-1, with a weak D call TRBD2 (6 bases). CDR3 length: 16 residues. Trimming took off 0 bases at V and 9 bases at J, with 18 bases between the two ends. CDR1 LNHNV and CDR2 YYDKDF come from the germline V gene (reference sequence). CDR3 nucleotides: TGTGCCACCAGCAGAGATAGGGGCGGGGCTGGGAGTGAGCAGTTCTTC. This translates into CATSRDRGGAGSEQFF.

This clone was seen a few times. The chain links TRBV6-6 to TRBJ2-2; no firm D call. CDR1 and CDR2 from the germline V gene are MNHNY and SVGAGI (reference sequence). The CDR3 spans 14 residues. The V end lost 4 bases, the J end lost 9 bases, and 15 bases lay between the germline ends. The CDR3 bases are TGTGCCAGCAGTTCCATGGAGAGGTCCAGGGAGCTGTTTTTT. Translation gives CASSSMERSRELFF.

The chain has TRBV7-2 and TRBJ1-2; 7 bases align to TRBD1. The germline gives CDR1 SGHTA, CDR2 FQGNSA. With 5 bases clipped from V and 2 bases from J, the junction kept 2 bases outside the gene matches. This CDR3 region has 13 residues. The CDR3 DNA follows: TGTGCCAGCAGCCGGGACAGCAACTATGGCTACACCTTC. Translation gives CASSRDSNYGYTF.

The rearrangement joins TRBV6-5 to TRBJ1-2; TRBD1 matches 8 bases. The V segment lost 2 bases and the J segment 6 bases; nucleotides outside the gene matches: 11. The germline V gene encodes CDR1 MNHEY and CDR2 SVGAGI. The CDR3 loop spans 16 amino acids. This CDR3 reads CASSYRTGSTYHGYTF. DNA of the CDR3: TGTGCCAGCAGTTACAGGACAGGGAGTACGTATCATGGCTACACCTTC.

The CDR3 sequence is CASSLSQGFGEQYF. CDR3 bases: TGTGCCAGCAGCTTGTCGCAGGGGTTCGGCGAGCAGTACTTC. V gene TRBV5-5 combines with J gene TRBJ2-7, with TRBD1 as a possible D gene (6 bases). The CDR3 length is 14 residues. Trimming took 1 base from V and 6 from J, leaving 14 bases between them. CDR1 SGHKS and CDR2 YYEKEE come from the germline V gene (reference sequence).

This clone occurred a few times. V is TRBV11-2 and J is TRBJ2-1; D remains unclear. Germline V lookup: CDR1 SGHAT, CDR2 FQNNGV. Trimming took 0 bases from V and 1 from J, leaving 10 bases between them. This CDR3 is built from 16 residues. CDR3 in DNA: TGTGCCAGCAGCTTAGATCTCGTAGTGTCCTACAATGAGCAGTTCTTC. Its translation: CASSLDLVVSYNEQFF.

The V call is TRBV18, the J call TRBJ2-5, with D perhaps matching TRBD1 or TRBD2 (6 bases each). Germline CDR1 reads KGHSH; CDR2 reads LQKENI. V lost 3 bases, J lost 1 base, and 9 bases lay in between. The CDR3 contains 14 residues. The CDR3, as DNA: TGTGCCAGCTCACCCTCGGGGGCCCAAGAGACCCAGTACTTC. Encoded protein: CASSPSGAQETQYF.

The genes are TRBV27 and TRBJ1-1; D gene ambiguous. The length of the CDR3 is 14 residues. The V end lost 4 bases, the J end lost 1 base, and 10 bases lay between the germline ends. Germline lookup yields CDR1 MNHEY and CDR2 SMNVEV (reference sequence). The CDR3 sequence is CASSSPPSNTEAFF. The CDR3 DNA follows: TGTGCCAGCAGTTCCCCACCATCGAACACTGAAGCTTTCTTT.

The chain recombines TRBV11-2 with TRBJ1-5, with D unclear. Between the trimmed V and J ends, which lost 0 bases and 9 bases, there was a span of 12 bases. This CDR3 spans 14 amino acids. CDR1 and CDR2 from the germline V gene are SGHAT and FQNNGV. The CDR3 nucleotides are TGTGCCAGCAGCTTAGAAGATGGTCGGGGGCCCCAGCATTTT. It specifies CASSLEDGRGPQHF.

This clone was recorded a few times. The chain has TRBV10-3 and TRBJ1-6, with TRBD1 as a possible D gene (6 bases). The CDR3 extends over 13 amino acids. CDR1 is ENHRY, CDR2 SYGVKD, per germline. The ends were cut back, 10 bases at V and 8 bases at J, with 15 bases in the middle. The CDR3 bases are TGTGCCAACACGGACAGCCTATATTCACCCCTCCACTTT. Translating it yields CANTDSLYSPLHF.

This sequence joins TRBV5-5 and TRBJ2-7; tentatively, D is TRBD1 (5 bases). The CDR3 consists of 13 residues. The germline gives CDR1 SGHKS, CDR2 YYEKEE (reference sequence). V shed 3 bases and J shed 2 bases, with 9 bases lying between them. CDR3 in DNA: TGTGCCAGCAGCTGGACAACGACCTACGAGCAGTACTTC. Protein: CASSWTTTYEQYF.